This passage covers 30 T cell receptor beta chains from one sample sequenced in a study of glioma-infiltrating T cells after dendritic cell vaccination. Profiling relied on immunoSEQ multiplex PCR, and the TCRdb table lists in-frame clones only, not all of them. The sample carries 110,000 or so clones, nearly 90% recorded once. Stated time point: after dendritic cell vaccination, including at tumor progression/relapse. The sequences come from blood, collected after dendritic cell vaccination. The receptors shown here come from a human donor with glioblastoma.

As regards this clone: A junction end diverges from the germline sequence, so it may reflect a read error. CDR3 region: CASPYYEQFF. The DNA for the CDR3 is TGTGCCAGCCCCTACTATGAGCAGTTCTTC. V and J are TRBV11-2 and TRBJ2-1; D is unclear. This CDR3 has 10 amino acids. Germline-derived CDR1 and CDR2 are SGHAT and FQNNGV.

CDR3 in DNA: TGTGCCAGCAGCCGAGTGACAGTACAAGAGACCCAGTACTTC. It codes for CASSRVTVQETQYF. The V gene is TRBV6-6, the J gene TRBJ2-5, with D possibly TRBD1 on 5 matching bases. CDR3 length equals 14 residues. Germline values: CDR1 MNHNY, CDR2 SVGAGI (reference sequence). The V gene lost 6 bases and the J gene lost 2 bases, with 13 bases spanning the gap.

The chain employs TRBV5-8 and TRBJ1-4; TRBD1 matches at 7 bases. Germline CDR1 reads SGHTS; CDR2 reads YDEGEE. The CDR3 runs to 14 residues. Losses at the gene ends were 0 bases for V and 7 bases for J; bases not matched to a gene: 3. CDR3 loop: CASSLDRGGEKLFF. The CDR3 DNA follows: TGTGCCAGCAGCTTGGACAGGGGAGGTGAAAAACTGTTTTTT.

The chain is built from TRBV7-9 and TRBJ1-2; no clear D gene. The germline CDR1 and CDR2 sequences are SEHNR and FQNEAQ (reference sequence). CDR3 length: 13 amino acids. The ends were cut back, 2 bases at V and 4 bases at J, with 8 bases in the middle. In DNA form, the CDR3 reads TGTGCCAGCAGCTTAAGCAACCTCTATGGCTACACCTTC. It is translated as CASSLSNLYGYTF. The variable domain in full, completed from reference TRBV7-9 and TRBJ1-2, reads DTGVSQNPRHKITKRGQNVTFRCDPISEHNRLYWYRQTLGQGPEFLTYFQNEAQLEKSRLLSDRFSAERPKGSFSTLEIQRTEQGDSAMYLCASSLSNLYGYTFGSGTRLTVV.

The CDR3 nucleotides read TGTGCCTGGAGTGGACAGCAAATGTCACCCCTCCACTTT. Amino acid sequence: CAWSGQQMSPLHF. This chain links TRBV30 with TRBJ1-6, with D possibly being TRBD1 (5 bases). Germline V gene data show CDR1 as GTSNPN and CDR2 as SVGIG (reference sequence). V was shortened by 1 base and J by 10 bases, with 11 bases between the two germline ends. CDR3 length equals 13 residues.

In this sample, this clone turned up once. The chain employs TRBV4-2 and TRBJ2-1, with 10 bases that match TRBD2. There are 16 residues in the CDR3. After removal of 0 bases from V and 5 bases from J, the junction contained 4 bases not matched to a gene. The germline V gene encodes CDR1 LGHNA and CDR2 YNFKEQ. The CDR3 DNA sequence: TGTGCCAGCAGCCAAGAGGTAGCGGGGGGCAACAATGAGCAGTTCTTC. Protein sequence: CASSQEVAGGNNEQFF.

The CDR3 sequence: CASSVGGDAWGGTEAFF. The CDR3 DNA reads as TGTGCCAGCAGCGTAGGAGGGGATGCGTGGGGGGGCACTGAAGCTTTCTTT. This chain connects TRBV9 to TRBJ1-1; the D gene is possibly TRBD1 (5 bases). Per the germline V gene, CDR1 is SGDLS and CDR2 is YYNGEE. This CDR3 has 17 residues. Trimming left V 0 bases short and J 4 bases short, with 19 bases between.

The genes are TRBV7-2 and TRBJ2-7; 9 bases line up with TRBD2. Germline assignment: CDR1 SGHTA and CDR2 FQGNSA. There are 15 residues in the CDR3. With V trimmed by 5 bases and J by 0 bases, 5 bases remained unmatched. The CDR3 sequence is CASSPSGDTSYEQYF. The CDR3 nucleotides are TGTGCCAGCAGCCCTAGCGGGGACACCTCCTACGAGCAGTACTTC.

This chain joins TRBV6-1 and TRBJ2-3; a possible D gene is TRBD1 (6 bases). V lost 5 bases, J lost 4 bases, and 10 bases lay in between. CDR3 length equals 13 residues. Germline V gene lookup returns CDR1 MNHNS and CDR2 SASEGT. The CDR3 DNA follows: TGTGCCAGCAGTTTACAGGGCCCAGATACGCAGTATTTT. Its translation is CASSLQGPDTQYF.

V usage is TRBV5-4 and J usage is TRBJ2-1; 10 bases agree with TRBD2. Looked up from germline, CDR1 is SGHNT and CDR2 is YYREEE (reference sequence). J gave up 7 bases and V 0 bases, and 7 bases lay outside the gene matches. CDR3 size: 16 residues. CDR3 protein: CASSLAISGGANEQFF. CDR3 nucleotides: TGTGCCAGCAGCTTGGCCATAAGCGGGGGGGCGAATGAGCAGTTCTTC.

The chain employs TRBV9 and TRBJ1-2; 11 bases align to TRBD1. This CDR3 comprises 14 residues. CDR1 is SGDLS and CDR2 is YYNGEE in the germline V gene. V shed 3 bases, J shed 7 bases, and the junction held 5 bases outside the gene matches. CDR3 protein: CASSGTGGWVGYTF. In DNA, the CDR3 is TGTGCCAGCAGCGGGACAGGGGGCTGGGTTGGCTACACCTTC.

The J gene is TRBJ2-1, the V gene TRBV29-1, with 11 positions matching TRBD2. CDR1 SQVTM and CDR2 ANQGSEA come from the germline V gene. V lost 1 base to trimming and J lost 10 bases; unmatched junction nucleotides: 9. The CDR3 sequence is 15 residues long. The CDR3 region is CSVEGTGLAAWEQFF. CDR3 nucleotide sequence: TGCAGCGTTGAAGGGACGGGACTAGCGGCATGGGAGCAGTTCTTC.

The chain links TRBV5-1 to TRBJ2-7, with 8 bases matching TRBD1. Germline loops: CDR1 SGHRS, CDR2 YFSETQ. The junction had 7 bases not matched to a gene; V was cut back by 0 bases and J by 5 bases. The length of the CDR3 is 15 residues. CDR3 coding DNA: TGCGCCAGCAGCTTGGCCGGGACAGGCACCAACGAGCAGTACTTC. Translating gives CASSLAGTGTNEQYF.

V usage is TRBV5-1 and J usage is TRBJ1-2; maybe TRBD1 (5 bases). With 0 bases removed from V and 2 bases from J, the gap between germline ends came to 11 bases. The CDR3 length is 15 residues. Germline loops: CDR1 SGHRS, CDR2 YFSETQ. Here the CDR3 DNA reads TGCGCCAGCAGCTTGGGGGGGGTGGTGAACTATGGCTACACCTTC. As protein: CASSLGGVVNYGYTF.

This clone was seen once. This chain joins TRBV27 and TRBJ2-5, with no clear D. The CDR3 runs to 15 residues. Germline CDR1 MNHEY, CDR2 SMNVEV (reference sequence). V gave up 4 bases and J gave up 3 bases, with 15 bases separating them. The CDR3 DNA sequence: TGTGCCAGCAGTTCCGCGACAATCGCAAAAGAGACCCAGTACTTC. Translating it yields CASSSATIAKETQYF.

The chain joins TRBV10-1 to TRBJ1-6; TRBD1 might be the D (5 bases). The V gene lost 3 bases and the J gene lost 8 bases, with 8 bases spanning the gap. Germline-derived CDR1 and CDR2 are WNHNN and SYGVQD (reference sequence). The CDR3 length is 13 residues. CDR3 DNA sequence: TGCGCCAGCAGTGACAGGGTGGATTCACCCCTCCACTTT. Protein product: CASSDRVDSPLHF.

This clone was seen more than once but under ten times. This chain uses TRBV11-2 with TRBJ1-6; 7 bases are a match to TRBD1. The CDR3 sequence is 15 residues long. V trimming: 5 bases; J trimming: 3 bases; junction bases outside the gene matches: 4. From germline, CDR1 is SGHAT and CDR2 FQNNGV. In nucleotides, the CDR3 is TGTGCCAGCAGCAGTTACAGGGGCTATAATTCACCCCTCCACTTT. Protein sequence: CASSSYRGYNSPLHF.

The gene calls are TRBV11-3 and TRBJ2-6, with unresolved D. V lost 3 bases, J lost 4 bases, and 19 bases lay in between. The CDR3 extends over 18 amino acids. The germline V gene has CDR1 SGHNT and CDR2 YENEEA. The CDR3 DNA is TGTGCCAGCAGCTTGAGACATAAGCCCATAATGGGGGCCAACGTCCTGACTTTC. Translating it yields CASSLRHKPIMGANVLTF.

This chain connects TRBV6-6 to TRBJ1-2, with a tentative D call TRBD1 (5 bases). Germline values: CDR1 MNHNY, CDR2 SVGAGI (reference sequence). The CDR3 sequence is 14 residues long. Trimming left V 2 bases short and J 2 bases short, with 9 bases between. The CDR3: CASSYTDSNYGYTF. The CDR3, as DNA: TGTGCCAGCAGTTACACCGACAGCAACTATGGCTACACCTTC.

The chain couples TRBV5-1 to TRBJ1-2; TRBD1 is a possible D gene (6 bases). The length of the CDR3 is 12 residues. CDR1 and CDR2 (germline): SGHRS, YFSETQ. Trimming left V 5 bases short and J 6 bases short, with 11 bases between. CDR3 in amino acids: CASRGASDGYTF. The CDR3 DNA reads as TGCGCCAGCAGGGGGGCGTCGGATGGCTACACCTTC.

The chain has TRBV9 and TRBJ2-1; TRBD2 agrees at 8 bases. Germline loops: CDR1 SGDLS, CDR2 YYNGEE. CDR3 length: 17 amino acids. The V segment lost 4 bases and the J segment 6 bases; nucleotides outside the gene matches: 15. The CDR3 loop reads CASSPPQGTRVGNEQFF. CDR3 sequence (DNA): TGTGCCAGCAGCCCCCCGCAGGGGACTAGAGTGGGCAATGAGCAGTTCTTC.

J is TRBJ1-1 and V is TRBV5-1; D is unresolved. V was cut by 0 bases and J by 8 bases, with 11 bases left in between. Germline CDR1 reads SGHRS; CDR2 reads YFSETQ. CDR3 length: 13 residues. CDR3 nucleotides: TGCGCCAGCAGCTTGGCCGAGACACGAGAAGCTTTCTTT. Its protein product is CASSLAETREAFF. The full variable domain, rest sourced from reference TRBV5-1 and TRBJ1-1, is KAGVTQTPRYLIKTRGQQVTLSCSPISGHRSVSWYQQTPGQGLQFLFEYFSETQRNKGNFPGRFSGRQFSNSRSEMNVSTLELGDSALYLCASSLAETREAFFGQGTRLTVV.

The V gene is TRBV6-1, the J gene TRBJ1-1, with D hard to call. This CDR3 region has 14 residues. Germline V gene data show CDR1 as MNHNS and CDR2 as SASEGT. Trimming removed 7 bases at V and 2 bases at J, with 14 bases between. Here the CDR3 DNA reads TGTGCCAGCACCCCGGTCCAGGCTAACACTGAAGCTTTCTTT. Protein sequence: CASTPVQANTEAFF.

In its sample, this clone was seen once. The CDR3: CASSEARSRPGKWNEKLFF. The DNA of the CDR3 is TGTGCCAGCAGTGAAGCGCGGAGCCGCCCCGGAAAGTGGAATGAAAAACTGTTTTTT. This sequence joins TRBV2 and TRBJ1-4; D ambiguous. Germline V gives CDR1 SNHLY, CDR2 FYNNEI. CDR3 length: 19 amino acids. Trimming took off 0 bases at V and 5 bases at J, with 22 bases between the two ends.

This clone showed up just a few times. The chain uses TRBV30 and TRBJ1-2; 8 bases are shared with TRBD1. The ends lost 3 bases at V and 3 bases at J; junction bases unmatched: 3. This CDR3 is 13 amino acids long. The germline gives CDR1 GTSNPN, CDR2 SVGIG (reference sequence). The DNA of the CDR3 is TGTGCCTGGAGCCAGGGGGCTCACTATGGCTACACCTTC. It specifies CAWSQGAHYGYTF.

The gene calls are TRBV18 and TRBJ2-4, with 7 positions matching TRBD1. CDR1 KGHSH and CDR2 LQKENI come from the germline V gene. Trimming removed 4 bases from V and 7 bases from J; junction bases left unmatched: 4. CDR3 length: 13 amino acids. The chain's CDR3 is CASSLDRDNIQYF. The CDR3 DNA follows: TGTGCCAGCTCACTCGACAGGGATAACATTCAGTACTTC.

This clone was observed a few times. The genes are TRBV9 and TRBJ1-5; 10 bases align to TRBD1. This CDR3 is built from 23 residues. The germline V gene has CDR1 SGDLS and CDR2 YYNGEE. The J segment lost 7 bases and the V segment lost 0 bases, leaving 28 bases of the junction unmatched. CDR3 amino acids: CASSVVGTGVFFEVGGPDQPQHF. For the CDR3, the DNA is TGTGCCAGCAGCGTAGTGGGGACAGGGGTCTTTTTTGAAGTAGGAGGGCCGGACCAGCCCCAGCATTTT.

The chain recombines TRBV29-1 with TRBJ1-1, with TRBD1 matching over 7 bases. Germline V CDR1 and CDR2: SQVTM, ANQGSEA. V lost 8 bases to trimming and J lost 2 bases; unmatched junction nucleotides: 8. The CDR3 has 13 amino acids. The CDR3 spells CSFTGQTNTEAFF. The CDR3 nucleotides are TGCAGCTTTACGGGACAGACAAACACTGAAGCTTTCTTT.

This clone was seen only once. The chain is built from TRBV6-6 and TRBJ1-2, with TRBD1 identical over 7 bases. CDR3 size: 14 residues. Trimming took 6 bases from V and 2 from J; bases not matched to a gene: 6. CDR1 and CDR2 (germline): MNHNY, SVGAGI (reference sequence). The CDR3 coding sequence is TGTGCCAGCAGCCTAGGGACAGCCAACTATGGCTACACCTTC. Its protein product is CASSLGTANYGYTF.

This clone was detected only once. This chain links TRBV5-1 with TRBJ1-1; TRBD1 is a possible D gene (5 bases). Germline CDR1 is SGHRS and CDR2 is YFSETQ. The CDR3 spans 14 residues. Trimming took off 3 bases at V and 6 bases at J, with 15 bases between the two ends. Written as DNA, the CDR3 is TGCGCCAGCAGCTGGGAGGGGTTCCAGTCTGAAGCTTTCTTT. Its protein is CASSWEGFQSEAFF.